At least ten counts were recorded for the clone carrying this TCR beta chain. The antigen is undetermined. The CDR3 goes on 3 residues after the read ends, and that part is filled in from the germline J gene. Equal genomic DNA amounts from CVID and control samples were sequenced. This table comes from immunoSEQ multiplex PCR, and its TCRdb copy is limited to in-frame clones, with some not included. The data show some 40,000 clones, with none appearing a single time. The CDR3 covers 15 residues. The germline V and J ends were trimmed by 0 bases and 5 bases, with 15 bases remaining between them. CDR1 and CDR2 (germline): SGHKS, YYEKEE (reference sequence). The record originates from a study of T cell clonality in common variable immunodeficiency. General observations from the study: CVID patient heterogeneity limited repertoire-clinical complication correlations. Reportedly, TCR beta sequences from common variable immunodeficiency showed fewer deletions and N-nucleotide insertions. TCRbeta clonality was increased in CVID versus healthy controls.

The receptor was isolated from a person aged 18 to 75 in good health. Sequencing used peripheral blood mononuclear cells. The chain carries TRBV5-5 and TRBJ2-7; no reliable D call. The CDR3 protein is CASSLVASSLNEQYF. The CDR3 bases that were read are TGTGCCAGCAGCTTGGTAGCTTCCAGCCTCAACGAG.